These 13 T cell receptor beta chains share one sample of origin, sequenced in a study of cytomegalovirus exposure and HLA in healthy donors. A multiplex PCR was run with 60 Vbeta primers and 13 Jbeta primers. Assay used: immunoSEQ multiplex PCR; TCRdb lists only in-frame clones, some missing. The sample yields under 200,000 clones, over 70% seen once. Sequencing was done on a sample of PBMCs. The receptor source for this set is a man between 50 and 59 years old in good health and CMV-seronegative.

CDR3 amino acids: CASSLDSLNSPLHF. In nucleotides, the CDR3 is TGCGCCAGCAGCTTGGACAGCCTAAATTCACCCCTCCACTTT. The chain carries TRBV5-1 and TRBJ1-6; D not resolved. The ends were cut back, 0 bases at V and 7 bases at J, with 8 bases in the middle. The CDR3 totals 14 residues. Germline V lookup: CDR1 SGHRS, CDR2 YFSETQ.

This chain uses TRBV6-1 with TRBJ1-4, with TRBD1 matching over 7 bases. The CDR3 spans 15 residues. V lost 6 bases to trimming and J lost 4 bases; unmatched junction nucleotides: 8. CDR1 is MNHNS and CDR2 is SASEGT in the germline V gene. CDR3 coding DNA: TGTGCCAGCAGCCGAGGGGGCTCTAGTAATGAAAAACTGTTTTTT. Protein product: CASSRGGSSNEKLFF.

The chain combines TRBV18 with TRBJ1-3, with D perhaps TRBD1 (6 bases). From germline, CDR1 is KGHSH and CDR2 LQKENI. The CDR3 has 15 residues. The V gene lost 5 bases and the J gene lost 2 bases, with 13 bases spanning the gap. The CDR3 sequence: CASSGLQGTGNTIYF. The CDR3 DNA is TGTGCCAGCTCAGGTCTTCAGGGGACTGGAAACACCATATATTTT.

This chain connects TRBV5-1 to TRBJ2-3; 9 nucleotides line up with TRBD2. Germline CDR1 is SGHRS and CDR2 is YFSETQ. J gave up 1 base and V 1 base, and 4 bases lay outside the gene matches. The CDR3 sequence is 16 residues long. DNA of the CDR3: TGCGCCAGCAGCTTGTGGCGGGGGGGACGCACAGATACGCAGTATTTT. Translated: CASSLWRGGRTDTQYF. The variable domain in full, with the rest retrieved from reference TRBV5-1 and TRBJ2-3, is KAGVTQTPRYLIKTRGQQVTLSCSPISGHRSVSWYQQTPGQGLQFLFEYFSETQRNKGNFPGRFSGRQFSNSRSEMNVSTLELGDSALYLCASSLWRGGRTDTQYFGPGTRLTVL.

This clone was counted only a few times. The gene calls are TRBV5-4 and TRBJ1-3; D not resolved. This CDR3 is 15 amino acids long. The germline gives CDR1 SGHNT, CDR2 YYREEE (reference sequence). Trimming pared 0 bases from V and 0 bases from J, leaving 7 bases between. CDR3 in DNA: TGTGCCAGCAGCTTGGGTGCAGGCTCTGGAAACACCATATATTTT. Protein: CASSLGAGSGNTIYF. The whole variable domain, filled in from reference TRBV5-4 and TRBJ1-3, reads ETGVTQSPTHLIKTRGQQVTLRCSSQSGHNTVSWYQQALGQGPQFIFQYYREEENGRGNFPPRFSGLQFPNYSSELNVNALELDDSALYLCASSLGAGSGNTIYFGEGSWLTVV.

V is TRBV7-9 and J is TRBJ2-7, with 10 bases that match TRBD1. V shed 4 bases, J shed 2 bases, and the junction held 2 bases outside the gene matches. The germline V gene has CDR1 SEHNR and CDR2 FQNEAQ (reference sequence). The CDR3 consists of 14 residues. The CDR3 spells CASSSGQGAYEQYF. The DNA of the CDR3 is TGTGCCAGCAGCTCCGGACAGGGGGCCTACGAGCAGTACTTC.

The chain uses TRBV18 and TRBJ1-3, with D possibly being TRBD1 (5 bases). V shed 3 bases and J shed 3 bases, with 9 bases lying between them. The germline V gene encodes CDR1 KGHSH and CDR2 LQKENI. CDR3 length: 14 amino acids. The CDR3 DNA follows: TGTGCCAGCTCACCGAGCAGGGATGGAAACACCATATATTTT. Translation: CASSPSRDGNTIYF.

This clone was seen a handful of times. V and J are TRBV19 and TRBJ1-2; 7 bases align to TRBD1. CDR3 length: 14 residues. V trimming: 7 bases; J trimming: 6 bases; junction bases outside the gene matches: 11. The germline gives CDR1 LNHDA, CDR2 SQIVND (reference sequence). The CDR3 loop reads CASTLPGQKNGYTF. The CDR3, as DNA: TGTGCCAGTACCCTTCCGGGACAGAAAAATGGCTACACCTTC. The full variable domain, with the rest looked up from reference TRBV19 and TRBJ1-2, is DGGITQSPKYLFRKEGQNVTLSCEQNLNHDAMYWYRQDPGQGLRLIYYSQIVNDFQKGDIAEGYSVSREKKESFPLTVTSAQKNPTAFYLCASTLPGQKNGYTFGSGTRLTVV.

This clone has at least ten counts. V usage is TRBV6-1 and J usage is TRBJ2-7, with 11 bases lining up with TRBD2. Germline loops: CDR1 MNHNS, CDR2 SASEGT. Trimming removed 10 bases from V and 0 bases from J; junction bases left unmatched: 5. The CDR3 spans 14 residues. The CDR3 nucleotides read TGTGCCATGGGGACTAGCGGACCCTCCTACGAGCAGTACTTC. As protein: CAMGTSGPSYEQYF.

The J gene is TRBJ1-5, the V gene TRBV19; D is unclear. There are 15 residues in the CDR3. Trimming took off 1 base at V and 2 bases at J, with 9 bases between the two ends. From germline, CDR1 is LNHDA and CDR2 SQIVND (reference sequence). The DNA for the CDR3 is TGTGCCAGTAGTATAGGAAGGAGAGGCAATCAGCCCCAGCATTTT. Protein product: CASSIGRRGNQPQHF.

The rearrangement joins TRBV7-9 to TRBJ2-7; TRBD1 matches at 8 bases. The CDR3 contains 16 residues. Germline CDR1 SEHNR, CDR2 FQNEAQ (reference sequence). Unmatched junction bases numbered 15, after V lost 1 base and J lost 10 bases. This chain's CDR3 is CASSLELQGAMLKQYF. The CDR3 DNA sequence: TGTGCCAGCAGCTTAGAGCTGCAGGGGGCGATGTTGAAACAGTACTTC.

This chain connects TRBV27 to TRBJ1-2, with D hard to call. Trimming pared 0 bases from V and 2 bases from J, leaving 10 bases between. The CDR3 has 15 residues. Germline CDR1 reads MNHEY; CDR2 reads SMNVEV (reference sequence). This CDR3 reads CASSLSWTGNYGYTF. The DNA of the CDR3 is TGTGCCAGCAGTTTATCCTGGACGGGAAACTATGGCTACACCTTC.

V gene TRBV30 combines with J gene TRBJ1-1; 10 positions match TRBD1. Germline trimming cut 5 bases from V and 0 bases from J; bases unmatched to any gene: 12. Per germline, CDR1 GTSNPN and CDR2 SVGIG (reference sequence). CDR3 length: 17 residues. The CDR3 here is CAWHRGTGVIMNTEAFF. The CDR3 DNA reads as TGTGCCTGGCATCGAGGGACAGGGGTTATCATGAACACTGAAGCTTTCTTT.